This T cell receptor (beta chain) derives from a study of blood T cell repertoires in COVID-19 (TCRdb year 2020). With regard to the full study: Samples covering the acute and convalescent phases of COVID-19 were provided by collaborators in the United States, Italy and Spain. Samples came from the ongoing ImmuneRACE study (first 160 participants) plus 1,254 subjects from 6 global collaborators. The sample metadata nearly always contained a de-identified subject ID, COVID-19 status, age in years and sex. HLA class I and class II types, where available, came from metadata supplied by the sample provider rather than from assay-based typing. Deeply sampled blood TCRbeta repertoires from subjects exposed to, actively infected with, or recovered from COVID-19 were included in the dataset. The prospective study material was composed of cDNA or gDNA derived from T cells, B-cell-depleted T cells, or PBMCs. A freely available public database, intended as a resource for researchers studying the immune response to SARS-CoV-2, is where the repertoires were released.

Concerning this clone itself: Its antigen is not yet known. No per-base quality is available; no much larger clone lies one base away.

The immunoSEQ Assay, a bias-controlled multiplex PCR, was used to amplify TCRbeta CDR3 regions from genomic DNA. The published analysis was carried out like this. The number of nucleated cells in each sample was estimated from the amplification of reference gene primers within the assay. Sequence reads were collapsed and filtered to measure the absolute abundance of every unique TCRbeta CDR3 rearrangement. Productive Simpson clonality was computed per sample as the square root of Simpson's diversity index over productive rearrangements. TCRdb provides this immuneACCESS table in a form limited to in-frame rearrangements. Some clones are lacking; in checked studies, under half of them reflect an unresolved V gene, and why the rest are absent is not known. Clonal size and the V and J genes are those of that table, whereas D and trimming came from the DNA. For this sample the table gives around 300,000 clones, of which around nine tenths were detected only once. 6% to 7% of the sample is in the top ten clones.

Enrolling through a virtual design, the prospective study's participants ranged in age from roughly 18 to 89 years and lived across 20 to 25 United States geographic areas. In the prospective study, participants were assigned to cohorts based on the clinical history participants reported in a screening survey and a study questionnaire. Recovered participants in ImmuneRACE Cohort 3 were defined as having two consecutive negative NP/OP PCR tests, clearance from a healthcare professional, or resolution of symptoms. Mobile phlebotomists in the prospective study collected whole blood, serum and a nasopharyngeal or oropharyngeal swab from every participant. Participants in the prospective study had the option to provide additional blood draws and questionnaires over an approximately 2-month period. Before DNA extraction, blood samples from the prospective study were shipped at room temperature or frozen.

CDR1 SGHAT and CDR2 FQNNGV were looked up in the germline V gene. V ends up 5 bases short and J 5 bases short, with an unmatched junction base count of 8. The CDR3 goes from the cysteine to the phenylalanine over 16 residues. The kept DNA is CDR3 alone, 48 bases in frame from the first base. The paper as a whole reports these results and caveats: How much clinical and demographic metadata was included differed by source and by participant, and the metadata was provided uncurated.

The sequenced sample consisted of PBMCs or T cells enriched from blood (not recorded which). The chain couples TRBV11-2 to TRBJ2-5; the central 13 bases match TRBD2. The TCR comes from a middle-aged woman who had recovered from COVID-19. The nucleotide sequence is given as TGTGCCAGCAGCGATATGGGACTAGCGGGAAAGGAGACCCAGTACTTC. This codes for CASSDMGLAGKETQYF.